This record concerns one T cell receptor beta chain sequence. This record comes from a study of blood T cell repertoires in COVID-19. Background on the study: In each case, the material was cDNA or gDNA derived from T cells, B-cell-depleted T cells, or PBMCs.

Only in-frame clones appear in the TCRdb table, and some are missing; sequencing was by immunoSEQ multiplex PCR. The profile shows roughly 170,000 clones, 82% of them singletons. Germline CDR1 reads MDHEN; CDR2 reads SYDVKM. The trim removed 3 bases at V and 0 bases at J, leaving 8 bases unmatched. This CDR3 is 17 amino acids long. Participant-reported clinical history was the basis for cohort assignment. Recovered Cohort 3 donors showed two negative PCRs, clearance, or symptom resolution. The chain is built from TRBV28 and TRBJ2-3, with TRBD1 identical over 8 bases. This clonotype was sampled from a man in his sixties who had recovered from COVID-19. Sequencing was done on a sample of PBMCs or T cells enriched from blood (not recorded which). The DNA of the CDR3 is TGTGCCAGCAGTTTGTCCCCTCACAGGGGGAGCACAGATACGCAGTATTTT. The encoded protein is CASSLSPHRGSTDTQYF.